The clone carrying this T cell receptor beta chain was counted once. Antigen specificity is unknown. This record comes from a study of OX40 agonist ivuxolimab in advanced cancers. Study context: Patients received ivuxolimab, an agonistic anti-OX40 (CD134) antibody. The study's findings and limits: Expanded peripheral T cells had an undetermined antigen specificity. With doses of 0.1 to 3.0 mg/kg, CD4+ and CD8+ blood T cells had undergone clonal expansion by week 6.

Sequencing was performed with immunoSEQ multiplex PCR; in TCRdb, only in-frame clones are kept and a portion is missing. The sample records 45,000 to 60,000 clones, around nine tenths being singletons. V trimming: 5 bases; J trimming: 3 bases; junction bases outside the gene matches: 6. Germline values: CDR1 LGHNA, CDR2 YNFKEQ. The CDR3 has 15 residues. The chain uses TRBV4-2 and TRBJ2-7, with 11 bases aligning to TRBD2. The sample consisted of CD4+ or CD8+ T cells sorted from blood, taken in a trial of the OX40 agonist ivuxolimab. This clonotype originated in an adult with an advanced solid tumor such as melanoma, head and neck, liver or kidney cancer. The CDR3 is CASSNLAGGDYEQYF. The CDR3 coding sequence is TGTGCCAGCAGCAATTTAGCGGGAGGGGACTACGAGCAGTACTTC.